Listed below are T cell receptor beta chains from one sample, sequenced in a study of shared clonotypes between healthy human individuals. Profiling relied on immunoSEQ multiplex PCR, and the TCRdb table lists in-frame clones only, not all of them. Of around 500,000 clones listed, about 85% are singletons. The specimen was PBMCs. The origin of the receptors is a middle-aged woman in good health. Some clones in this sample may be carry-over from other donors' samples. Each CDR3 is given with its conserved first and last residue. Fields, in order: clone size, J gene, D gene, V gene, CDR3 DNA, CDR3 protein. D genes are given only for firm matches. Not all rows give a size; the values are once, few, many and, for expanded clones, a class.

>NA|TRBJ1-2|NA|TRBV9
TGTGCCAGCAGCCCGGATCTTGACTATGGCTACACCTTC
CASSPDLDYGYTF
>NA|TRBJ2-7|TRBD1|TRBV25-1
TGTGCCAGCAGTTCCCACAGGGGGAGGAGGGGGGAGCAGTACTTC
CASSSHRGRRGEQYF
>NA|TRBJ1-4|NA|TRBV5-1
TGCGCCAGCAGATTGGGGGTGTCAACTAATGAAAAACTGTTTTTT
CASRLGVSTNEKLFF
>NA|TRBJ2-7|TRBD2|TRBV5-5
TGTGCCAGCAGCTCCGGGACTAGCGGGGCCTACGAGCAGTACTTC
CASSSGTSGAYEQYF
>NA|TRBJ1-5|NA|TRBV6-4
TGTGCCAGCAGTGCCTTAGACGTCAGGAATAGCAATCAGCCCCAGCATTTT
CASSALDVRNSNQPQHF
>NA|TRBJ2-1|TRBD2|TRBV7-2
TGTGCCAGCAGCTCACTAGTCGGACTAGCCTACAATGAGCAGTTCTTC
CASSSLVGLAYNEQFF
>NA|TRBJ2-7|NA|TRBV7-8
TGTGCCAGCAGCTTAGCCCCCTGGGCAGATTACGAGCAGTACTTC
CASSLAPWADYEQYF
>NA|TRBJ1-6|NA|TRBV18
TGTGCCAGCTCACCGCGCGGAGGGTACAATTCACCCCTCCACTTT
CASSPRGGYNSPLHF
>NA|TRBJ2-7|NA|TRBV10-2
TGCGCCAGCAGTGAGTCAGGCAGAGAAACAACCTACGAGCAGTACTTC
CASSESGRETTYEQYF
>NA|TRBJ2-3|NA|TRBV28
TGTGCCAGCAGCTGGGGGGGGCTAGCAGCAGATACGCAGTATTTT
CASSWGGLAADTQYF
>NA|TRBJ2-3|NA|TRBV5-6
TGTGCCAGCAGCTTGGGACTAGGCACAGATACGCAGTATTTT
CASSLGLGTDTQYF
>once|TRBJ2-7|NA|TRBV7-9
TGTGCCAGCAGCTTAGACCACGAGCAGTACTTC
CASSLDHEQYF
>NA|TRBJ2-1|NA|TRBV6-7
TGTGCCAGCACGTCTAGTTCGGGCTCCTACAATGAGCAGTTCTTC
CASTSSSGSYNEQFF
>NA|TRBJ2-3|NA|TRBV10-3
TGTGCCAGCCATAAGGGCGGAACCACAGATACGCAGTATTTT
CASHKGGTTDTQYF
>NA|TRBJ2-1|NA|TRBV7-8
TGTGCCAGCAGCTTAGTGGAGGGTCACTCCTACAATGAGCAGTTCTTC
CASSLVEGHSYNEQFF
>NA|TRBJ1-1|NA|TRBV7-9
TGTGCCAGCAGCCCGGGACAATCGAACACTGAAGCTTTCTTT
CASSPGQSNTEAFF
>NA|TRBJ2-5|TRBD1|TRBV15
TGTGCCACCAGCAGAGAGAACAGGGGGCAGACCCAGTACTTC
CATSRENRGQTQYF
>NA|TRBJ2-3|NA|TRBV5-4
TGTGCCAGCAGCCCTGGACAGCACATAACAGATACGCAGTATTTT
CASSPGQHITDTQYF
>NA|TRBJ2-7|TRBD2|TRBV4-2
TGTGCCAGCAGCCAAGATTTTAGCCTAGCGGGGACCTACGAGCAGTACTTC
CASSQDFSLAGTYEQYF
>few|TRBJ1-5|TRBD1|TRBV4-1
TGCGCCAGCAGCTCCCCTGGCACAGGGGCCAATCAGCCCCAGCATTTT
CASSSPGTGANQPQHF
>NA|TRBJ1-2|TRBD1|TRBV5-6
TGTGCCAGCAGCCGTGATTCCGGGACAGGGCCCAACTATGGCTACACCTTC
CASSRDSGTGPNYGYTF
>NA|TRBJ2-7|NA|TRBV7-2
TGTGCCAGCAGCTGGGGAGGTTACGTGCAGTACTTC
CASSWGGYVQYF
>once|TRBJ1-1|NA|TRBV5-4
TGTGCCAGCAGCTTGGAAAGAGTGAACACTGAAGCTTTCTTT
CASSLERVNTEAFF
>NA|TRBJ2-7|NA|TRBV28
TGTGCCAGCAGTTTCCCCGGGACCTTCTACGAGCAGTACTTC
CASSFPGTFYEQYF
>NA|TRBJ2-7|TRBD1|TRBV19
TGTGCCAGTAGTATCGGACAGGGCTGGTACGAGCAGTACTTC
CASSIGQGWYEQYF
>NA|TRBJ2-1|NA|TRBV5-1
TGCGCCAGCAGCCTATCGATTGACAATGAGCAGTTCTTC
CASSLSIDNEQFF
>NA|TRBJ2-1|NA|TRBV2
TGTGCCAGCAGGTTAGACAGCAACAATGAGCAGTTCTTC
CASRLDSNNEQFF
>NA|TRBJ2-7|TRBD1|TRBV7-6
TGTGCCAGCAGCTTGGTGCCGGGACAGGGGTCGATCGAGCAGTACTTC
CASSLVPGQGSIEQYF
>NA|TRBJ2-1|TRBD1|TRBV4-3
TGCGCCAGCAGCCAAGTGAAAGAAGGACAGGGGCAGTTCTTC
CASSQVKEGQGQFF
>once|TRBJ2-2|NA|TRBV28
TGTGCCAGCAAAATCGGCGGGGCCAACACCGGGGAGCTGTTTTTT
CASKIGGANTGELFF
>NA|TRBJ1-1|NA|TRBV10-3
TGTGCCATCAAGGACGAGGGGACAAAGGCTGAAGCTTTCTTT
CAIKDEGTKAEAFF
>NA|TRBJ1-1|NA|TRBV7-3
TGTGCCAGCAGTGCGGCAGGGGTCGACACTGAAGCTTTCTTT
CASSAAGVDTEAFF
>few|TRBJ2-5|NA|TRBV4-3
TGCGCCAGCAGCCCTCAGTTGGGGGAGACCCAGTACTTC
CASSPQLGETQYF
>NA|TRBJ1-4|NA|TRBV28
TGTGCCAGCAATGTAGGGCCCCTAGAAAAACTGTTTTTT
CASNVGPLEKLFF
>NA|TRBJ2-7|NA|TRBV11-2
TGTGCCAGCAGCTTACACGGGAGAGGCTACGAGCAGTACTTC
CASSLHGRGYEQYF